The 12 T cell receptor beta chains reported below all come from one sample, sequenced in a study of identical twins. TCRdb re-derived calls from the 5' RACE reads in MiXCR, one entry per CDR3 protein. Found here are about 550,000 distinct CDR3 sequences, about 20% of them singletons; the top ten hold 0.48%. The same specimen was also included in a second study, on yellow fever vaccine responses in identical twins.

Input material: CD4+ T cells sorted from blood. Receptors originate from a woman aged 18-30 years in good health.

The V gene is TRBV20-1, the J gene TRBJ2-1, with D tentatively TRBD1 (5 bases). The CDR3 sequence is 15 residues long. Germline CDR1 is DFQATT and CDR2 is SNEGSKA (reference sequence). V gave up 4 bases and J gave up 2 bases, with 15 bases separating them. CDR3 sequence: CSAKTAQVAYNEQFF. The CDR3 bases are TGCAGTGCTAAGACAGCTCAGGTGGCCTACAATGAGCAGTTCTTC.

CDR3 loop: CASRGIGAGVRAFF. The CDR3 DNA is TGTGCCAGCAGGGGAATTGGGGCAGGGGTCCGCGCTTTCTTT. J is TRBJ1-1 and V is TRBV6-1, with D possibly TRBD1 on 6 matching bases. Germline CDR1 is MNHNS and CDR2 is SASEGT. The CDR3 loop spans 14 amino acids. The V gene lost 6 bases and the J gene lost 11 bases, with 22 bases spanning the gap.

The chain combines TRBV9 with TRBJ2-3, with TRBD2 identical over 11 bases. J was trimmed by 0 bases and V by 4 bases; bases with no gene match: 10. CDR3 length: 18 residues. Germline assignment: CDR1 SGDLS and CDR2 YYNGEE. The CDR3 region is CASSLPGLAGASTDTQYF. The CDR3 coding sequence is TGTGCCAGCAGCCTCCCCGGACTAGCGGGTGCTAGCACAGATACGCAGTATTTT.

This clonotype was picked up a small number of times. This rearrangement joins TRBV4-2 to TRBJ1-1; TRBD1 matches 8 bases. Germline CDR1 LGHNA, CDR2 YNFKEQ. V was clipped by 4 bases and J by 4 bases; unmatched bases: 8. This CDR3 comprises 15 residues. The CDR3 bases are TGTGCCAGCAGCCCTGAACAGGGGGGCGTCACTGAAGCTTTCTTT. Translating gives CASSPEQGGVTEAFF.

This clonotype turned up a few times. An end of the junction differs from the germline gene, which may be a read error. This chain connects TRBV7-6 to TRBJ2-5; D is perhaps TRBD1 or TRBD2 (6 bases each). CDR3 length: 17 residues. The germline gives CDR1 SGHVS, CDR2 FNYEAQ. CDR3 amino acids: CASTLAPGEGGKETQYF. CDR3 sequence (DNA): TGTGCCAGCACCTTAGCCCCGGGGGAAGGGGGGAAAGAGACCCAGTACTTC.

CDR3 coding DNA: TGTGCCATTAGAGAAAACGGGACTCCTAACTATGGCTACACCTTC. Translating it yields CAIRENGTPNYGYTF. The rearrangement uses TRBV10-3 and TRBJ1-2; D is possibly TRBD1 (5 bases). Trimming cost V 9 bases and J 0 bases, with 17 bases left between them. This CDR3 is built from 15 residues. Per germline, CDR1 ENHRY and CDR2 SYGVKD.

This clonotype was counted between two and nine times. The chain couples TRBV20-1 to TRBJ2-3; a weak D match, TRBD1 (6 bases). This CDR3 has 14 residues. Trimming removed 8 bases at V and 2 bases at J, with 17 bases between. The V gene's germline CDR1 is DFQATT and CDR2 SNEGSKA (reference sequence). CDR3 in amino acids: CSKLQGSNTDTQYF. The CDR3 coding sequence is TGCAGTAAATTGCAGGGGTCGAACACAGATACGCAGTATTTT.

This chain uses TRBV5-1 with TRBJ2-5; 7 nucleotides agree with TRBD1. Per germline, CDR1 SGHRS and CDR2 YFSETQ. This CDR3 has 16 residues. J lost 2 bases, V lost 0 bases, and 7 bases had no gene match. CDR3 coding DNA: TGCGCCAGCAGCTTGGCCGTGACAGGGTCGCAAGAGACCCAGTACTTC. Amino acids: CASSLAVTGSQETQYF. Full variable domain (remainder filled in from reference TRBV5-1 and TRBJ2-5): KAGVTQTPRYLIKTRGQQVTLSCSPISGHRSVSWYQQTPGQGLQFLFEYFSETQRNKGNFPGRFSGRQFSNSRSEMNVSTLELGDSALYLCASSLAVTGSQETQYFGPGTRLLVL.

This clonotype was picked up a small number of times. The rearrangement links TRBV20-1 to TRBJ1-6; D is unresolved. The V end lost 3 bases, the J end lost 6 bases, and 9 bases lay between the germline ends. Germline CDR1 is DFQATT and CDR2 is SNEGSKA (reference sequence). The CDR3 has 13 residues. The DNA for the CDR3 is TGCAGTGCTAGTTACGGGTCTAATTCACCCCTCCACTTT. This translates into CSASYGSNSPLHF.

This clonotype was detected only a few times. The V gene is TRBV5-1, the J gene TRBJ2-1; a weak D match, TRBD1 (6 bases). The V gene lost 4 bases and the J gene lost 1 base, with 12 bases spanning the gap. Germline-derived CDR1 and CDR2 are SGHRS and YFSETQ. This CDR3 spans 15 amino acids. CDR3 bases: TGCGCCAGCAGCACGGACAGCGTTTCCTACAATGAGCAGTTCTTC. This codes for CASSTDSVSYNEQFF.

This clonotype was recorded a few times. The chain combines TRBV7-6 with TRBJ2-1; no firm D call. V was trimmed by 0 bases and J by 3 bases, leaving 12 bases between them. This CDR3 contains 16 residues. CDR1 is SGHVS and CDR2 is FNYEAQ in the germline V gene. The CDR3 region is CASSLAPSSGYNEQFF. The CDR3, as DNA: TGTGCCAGCAGCTTAGCGCCGTCTAGTGGCTACAATGAGCAGTTCTTC. The full variable domain, with the rest looked up from reference TRBV7-6 and TRBJ2-1, is GAGVSQSPRYKVTKRGQDVALRCDPISGHVSLYWYRQALGQGPEFLTYFNYEAQQDKSGLPNDRFSAERPEGSISTLTIQRTEQRDSAMYRCASSLAPSSGYNEQFFGPGTRLTVL.

This clonotype was recorded a few times. V gene TRBV5-1 combines with J gene TRBJ1-1; D not certain. Trimming left V 0 bases short and J 4 bases short, with 13 bases between. Germline CDR1 and CDR2: SGHRS and YFSETQ. The CDR3 length is 15 residues. The DNA for the CDR3 is TGCGCCAGCAGCTTGGAGTCTTTAAGGCTCACTGAAGCTTTCTTT. As protein: CASSLESLRLTEAFF.